These 24 T cell receptor beta chains were sequenced from one sample in a study of OX40 agonist ivuxolimab in advanced cancers. The table came from immunoSEQ multiplex PCR; TCRdb's copy has only in-frame clones and leaves some out. The data show more than 100,000 clones, 80% to 90% seen once. This material consisted of CD4+ or CD8+ T cells sorted from blood, taken in a trial of the OX40 agonist ivuxolimab. The receptors stem from an adult with an advanced solid tumor such as melanoma, head and neck, liver or kidney cancer.

The chain links TRBV7-6 to TRBJ1-1; TRBD1 matches 10 bases. V lost 3 bases and J lost 4; bases outside the gene matches: 2. CDR3 size: 14 residues. Germline V gene sequence: CDR1 SGHVS, CDR2 FNYEAQ. The CDR3 here is CASSLGTGVTEAFF. Written as DNA, the CDR3 is TGTGCCAGCAGCTTGGGGACAGGGGTCACTGAAGCTTTCTTT.

The rearrangement uses TRBV10-1 and TRBJ1-5; D remains unclear. The CDR3 sequence is 13 residues long. Trimming pared 4 bases from V and 2 bases from J, leaving 6 bases between. The germline V gene has CDR1 WNHNN and CDR2 SYGVQD (reference sequence). As DNA, the CDR3 is TGCGCCAGCAGTGTGTCCCGCAATCAGCCCCAGCATTTT. It specifies CASSVSRNQPQHF.

V and J are TRBV19 and TRBJ2-2; D may correspond to TRBD1 or TRBD2 (5 bases each). The V end was cut by 5 bases, the J end by 9 bases, with 13 bases between. Germline assignment: CDR1 LNHDA and CDR2 SQIVND (reference sequence). The CDR3 has 13 amino acids. The CDR3 DNA is TGTGCCAGTAGTTTCTCGGGGCGACGGGAGCTGTTTTTT. It translates to CASSFSGRRELFF.

The table lists this clone with a count of one. Other nucleotide sequences in the sample specify the same CDR3. The chain employs TRBV5-1 and TRBJ2-7; 7 nucleotides align to TRBD1. Germline V gives CDR1 SGHRS, CDR2 YFSETQ. J gave up 5 bases and V 4 bases, and 9 bases lay outside the gene matches. The CDR3 length is 14 residues. Here the CDR3 reads CASSGHGTVNEQYF. CDR3 nucleotides: TGCGCCAGCAGCGGGCATGGGACAGTAAACGAGCAGTACTTC.

This chain joins TRBV29-1 and TRBJ2-3; TRBD1 is a possible D gene (5 bases). Germline V gene sequence: CDR1 SQVTM, CDR2 ANQGSEA. V gave up 1 base and J gave up 1 base, with 12 bases separating them. The CDR3 has 15 amino acids. The CDR3 spells CSVEGGAQGTDTQYF. For the CDR3, the DNA is TGCAGCGTTGAAGGTGGGGCCCAGGGCACAGATACGCAGTATTTT.

A word on this clone: Other DNA sequences in this specimen translate into the identical CDR3. This sequence joins TRBV7-9 and TRBJ1-1; 8 bases match TRBD1. This CDR3 region has 14 residues. Germline V gene data show CDR1 as SEHNR and CDR2 as FQNEAQ (reference sequence). Trimming removed 5 bases from V and 2 bases from J; junction bases left unmatched: 4. For the CDR3, the DNA is TGTGCCAGCAGCCTGGGACAGGCAAACACTGAAGCTTTCTTT. Translating gives CASSLGQANTEAFF.

The chain carries TRBV6-5 and TRBJ2-1, with D unresolved. V dropped 8 bases and J dropped 6 bases, with 8 bases sitting between them. The CDR3 extends over 11 amino acids. Germline-derived CDR1 and CDR2 are MNHEY and SVGAGI. The CDR3 bases are TGTGCCAGCCAGTTAGTCAATGAGCAGTTCTTC. It codes for CASQLVNEQFF.

J is TRBJ2-1 and V is TRBV18, with 7 nucleotides matching TRBD1. Trimming cost V 4 bases and J 3 bases; bases outside gene matches: 3. The CDR3 sequence is 14 residues long. CDR1 is KGHSH and CDR2 is LQKENI in the germline V gene. The CDR3 DNA reads as TGTGCCAGCTCACTGACAGGGTTCTACAATGAGCAGTTCTTC. Translation gives CASSLTGFYNEQFF.

This chain connects TRBV5-1 to TRBJ2-1; D is possibly TRBD1 or TRBD2 (6 bases each). The V gene's germline CDR1 is SGHRS and CDR2 YFSETQ. The CDR3 loop spans 15 amino acids. V was pared by 0 bases and J by 5 bases, with 12 bases between. The CDR3 DNA reads as TGCGCCAGCAGCTTGGCAGCAGGGGAGGACAATGAGCAGTTCTTC. It specifies CASSLAAGEDNEQFF.

This chain links TRBV4-3 with TRBJ1-6, with TRBD1 matching over 7 bases. The CDR3 length is 15 residues. Germline CDR1 LGHNA, CDR2 YSLEER. The V gene end was trimmed by 4 bases and the J gene end by 9 bases; junction bases not matched to a gene: 9. The CDR3 spells CASSPQGPGGSPLHF. The CDR3 region has the DNA TGCGCCAGCAGCCCTCAGGGTCCAGGGGGTTCACCCCTCCACTTT.

This chain uses TRBV6-5 with TRBJ1-2; 7 bases agree with TRBD1. V lost 2 bases, J lost 3 bases, and 6 bases stayed unmatched. This CDR3 has 15 residues. The V gene's germline CDR1 is MNHEY and CDR2 SVGAGI. CDR3 nucleotides: TGTGCCAGCAGTTACCGACCAGGGGGTGACTATGGCTACACCTTC. Translation gives CASSYRPGGDYGYTF.

The chain joins TRBV5-1 to TRBJ1-5; no clear D. Germline CDR1 SGHRS, CDR2 YFSETQ. The CDR3 is made up of 15 amino acids. Trimming took 4 bases from V and 0 from J, leaving 11 bases between them. CDR3 loop: CASSPTSNSNQPQHF. CDR3 coding DNA: TGCGCCAGCAGCCCCACTTCCAATAGCAATCAGCCCCAGCATTTT. The entire variable domain, with the rest obtained from reference TRBV5-1 and TRBJ1-5, is as follows: KAGVTQTPRYLIKTRGQQVTLSCSPISGHRSVSWYQQTPGQGLQFLFEYFSETQRNKGNFPGRFSGRQFSNSRSEMNVSTLELGDSALYLCASSPTSNSNQPQHFGDGTRLSIL.

J is TRBJ1-1 and V is TRBV4-1; D may be TRBD1 (5 bases). V lost 0 bases to trimming and J lost 6 bases, with 11 bases between them. This CDR3 has 14 amino acids. The germline CDR1 and CDR2 sequences are MGHRA and YSYEKL. CDR3 sequence (DNA): TGCGCCAGCAGCCAAGATCAGGGTATATCTGAAGCTTTCTTT. The encoded protein is CASSQDQGISEAFF.

The chain combines TRBV19 with TRBJ1-2; D not resolved. Germline values: CDR1 LNHDA, CDR2 SQIVND (reference sequence). This CDR3 has 13 residues. Trimming left V 4 bases short and J 3 bases short, with 9 bases between. CDR3 region: CASSTTAHYGYTF. CDR3 coding DNA: TGTGCCAGTAGTACAACAGCACACTATGGCTACACCTTC.

The rearrangement links TRBV7-7 to TRBJ2-3; 8 bases line up with TRBD2. Unmatched junction bases numbered 18, after V lost 5 bases and J lost 8 bases. The CDR3 contains 17 residues. Germline V gene lookup returns CDR1 SSHAT and CDR2 FNYEAQ (reference sequence). DNA for the CDR3: TGTGCCAGCAGCCGCGGGGGGCGCGGGGGGCCCTCTGCTACGCAGTATTTT. Its translation is CASSRGGRGGPSATQYF. Combining the CDR3 with reference TRBV7-7 and TRBJ2-3 gives the whole variable domain GAGVSQSPRYKVTKRGQDVTLRCDPISSHATLYWYQQALGQGPEFLTYFNYEAQPDKSGLPSDRFSAERPEGSISTLTIQRTEQRDSAMYRCASSRGGRGGPSATQYFGPGTRLTVL.

The chain joins TRBV30 to TRBJ2-3; maybe TRBD1 (5 bases). The germline V gene has CDR1 GTSNPN and CDR2 SVGIG (reference sequence). Deletions cut 4 bases from V and 2 bases from J, with 13 bases between. The CDR3 is made up of 14 amino acids. DNA of the CDR3: TGTGCCTGGACAAGGGGCAGTTCCACAGATACGCAGTATTTT. This gives the protein CAWTRGSSTDTQYF.

The chain carries TRBV27 and TRBJ2-1; D unresolved. Germline values: CDR1 MNHEY, CDR2 SMNVEV (reference sequence). The CDR3 extends over 16 amino acids. Trimming pared 0 bases from V and 2 bases from J, leaving 11 bases between. CDR3 loop: CASSLSTTPPYNEQFF. CDR3 in DNA: TGTGCCAGCAGTTTATCAACTACCCCCCCCTACAATGAGCAGTTCTTC.

The chain joins TRBV29-1 to TRBJ1-2, with 10 bases lining up with TRBD1. The CDR3 totals 12 residues. CDR1 and CDR2 (germline): SQVTM, ANQGSEA. Trimming cost V 5 bases and J 7 bases; bases outside gene matches: 4. The CDR3 coding sequence is TGCAGCGTTCGACAGGGGGCGTTTGGCTACACCTTC. It is translated as CSVRQGAFGYTF.

This clone has just one count. The chain joins TRBV7-9 to TRBJ2-5; maybe TRBD1 (6 bases). The J call may be faulty, since TRBJ2-7 better matches the DNA end. This CDR3 comprises 14 residues. Germline CDR1 is SEHNR and CDR2 is FQNEAQ (reference sequence). CDR3 nucleotides: TGTGCCAGCAGCTCCCGACAGGTTTACTACGAGCAGTACTTC. Its translation is CASSSRQVYYEQYF.

The rearrangement joins TRBV27 to TRBJ2-6; 7 bases agree with TRBD1. With V trimmed by 3 bases and J by 3 bases, 8 bases remained unmatched. The CDR3 has 17 amino acids. The germline V gene has CDR1 MNHEY and CDR2 SMNVEV (reference sequence). CDR3 nucleotide sequence: TGTGCCAGCAGTTTTACGACAGGGATCTATGGGGCCAACGTCCTGACTTTC. It yields the protein CASSFTTGIYGANVLTF.

The chain joins TRBV7-9 to TRBJ2-7; possibly TRBD2 for D (6 bases). In germline, CDR1 is SEHNR, CDR2 FQNEAQ (reference sequence). Trimming took 5 bases from V and 6 from J, leaving 17 bases between them. The CDR3 length is 14 residues. The CDR3 DNA reads TGTGCCAGCAGCGCCCTCGGGGGTAACAGCGAGCAGTACTTC. Its protein is CASSALGGNSEQYF.

The chain links TRBV7-2 to TRBJ1-3, with D possibly TRBD1 on 6 matching bases. The V and J ends lost 5 bases and 4 bases respectively, with 12 bases between them. Germline V gene lookup returns CDR1 SGHTA and CDR2 FQGNSA. The CDR3 runs to 14 residues. The CDR3 DNA sequence: TGTGCCAGCAGCCCGGACAGCTCCGGAAACACCATATATTTT. As protein: CASSPDSSGNTIYF.

V gene TRBV30 combines with J gene TRBJ1-6; no definite D call. Germline V gene sequence: CDR1 GTSNPN, CDR2 SVGIG (reference sequence). Between the trimmed V and J ends, which lost 4 bases and 7 bases, there was a span of 5 bases. The CDR3 has 11 amino acids. The CDR3, as DNA: TGTGCCTGGACGGAAAATTCACCCCTCCACTTT. It specifies CAWTENSPLHF.

The chain has TRBV28 and TRBJ1-2; D perhaps matches TRBD1 (5 bases). Trimming stripped 3 bases from V and 5 bases from J, with 10 bases between. The CDR3 is 13 residues long. Germline V gene lookup returns CDR1 MDHEN and CDR2 SYDVKM. The CDR3 DNA reads TGTGCCAGCAGTTTGGTTGGGGGATATGGCTACACCTTC. This translates into CASSLVGGYGYTF.